This T cell receptor beta chain was recovered during a study of T-cell reconstitution after alpha-beta-depleted transplantation in children. TCRbeta library construction was performed incorporating unique molecular identifiers. TCRdb processed the PCR reads anew with MiXCR; each CDR3 protein has one entry. The table has 450,000 to 600,000 distinct CDR3 sequences, around 19% seen once. Sequenced here: PBMCs from the stem cell graft donor, sampled from the stem cell graft. The TCR sequence derives from a human donor who donated a stem cell graft to a child with acute lymphoblastic leukemia.

CDR3 DNA sequence: TGTGCCAGCAAGGCGACTACAGATACGCAGTATTTT. Its translation: CASKATTDTQYF. The chain uses TRBV6-5 and TRBJ2-3, with D hard to call. This CDR3 contains 12 residues. Trimming took 7 bases from V and 3 from J, leaving 8 bases between them. Germline V gene data show CDR1 as MNHEY and CDR2 as SVGAGI.